This paragraph covers one TCR beta chain sequence. Its antigen is not identified. By way of CD45RO/CCR7/CD25/CD127/CD95/CD27, the CD4+ regulatory, stem cell-like memory, central memory and naive cells were sorted. This sample was included in a study of beta chain features in type 1 diabetes. In the study overall: Sorted cells numbering around 100,000,000 were examined across all samples. Study-wide findings and caveats: Sampled from patients, naive, central memory and Treg TCRB repertoires appeared more similar than those sampled from healthy donors. The study found moderately but significantly shorter TCRB CDR3s in all four CD4+ subsets of Type 1 diabetes patients.

Expressed TCRB transcripts were sequenced because the entire RNA isolate underwent reverse transcription. Measured with immunoSEQ multiplex PCR; TCRdb has only the in-frame clones, and not every one. The table lists about 240,000 clones, around 13% of them singletons. V was pared by 3 bases and J by 2 bases, with 5 bases of the junction left unmatched. Per germline, CDR1 SQVTM and CDR2 ANQGSEA. There are 14 residues in the CDR3. This chain joins TRBV29-1 and TRBJ2-5; 8 bases fit TRBD2. The sequence came from a man aged 30 to 39 with type 1 diabetes. What was sequenced was naive CD4+ T cells from blood. Written as DNA, the CDR3 is TGCAGCGTTGATCGGAGCGGGGGTCAAGAGACCCAGTACTTC. It specifies CSVDRSGGQETQYF.